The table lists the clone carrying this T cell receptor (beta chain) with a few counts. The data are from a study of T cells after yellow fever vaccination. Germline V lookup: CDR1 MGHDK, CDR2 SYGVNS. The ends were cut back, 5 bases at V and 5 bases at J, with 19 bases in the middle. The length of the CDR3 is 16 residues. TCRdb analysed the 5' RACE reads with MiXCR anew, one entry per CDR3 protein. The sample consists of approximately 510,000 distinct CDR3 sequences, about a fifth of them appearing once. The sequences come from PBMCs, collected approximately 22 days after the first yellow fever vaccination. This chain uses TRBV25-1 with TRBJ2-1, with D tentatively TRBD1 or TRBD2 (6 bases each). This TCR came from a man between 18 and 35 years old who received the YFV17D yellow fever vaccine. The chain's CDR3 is CASSPIRGPENNEQFF. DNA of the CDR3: TGTGCCAGCAGTCCAATCCGGGGGCCGGAAAACAATGAGCAGTTCTTC.